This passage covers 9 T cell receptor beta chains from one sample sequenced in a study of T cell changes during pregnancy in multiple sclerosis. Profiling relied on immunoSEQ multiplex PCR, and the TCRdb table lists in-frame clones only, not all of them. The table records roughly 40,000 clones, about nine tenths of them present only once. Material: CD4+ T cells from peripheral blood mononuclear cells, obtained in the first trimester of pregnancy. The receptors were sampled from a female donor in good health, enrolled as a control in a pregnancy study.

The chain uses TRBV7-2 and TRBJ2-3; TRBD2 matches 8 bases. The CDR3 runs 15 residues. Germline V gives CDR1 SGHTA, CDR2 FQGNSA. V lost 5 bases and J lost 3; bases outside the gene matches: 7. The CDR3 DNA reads TGTGCCAGCAGCCAATACGGGGGGGCAACAGATACGCAGTATTTT. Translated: CASSQYGGATDTQYF. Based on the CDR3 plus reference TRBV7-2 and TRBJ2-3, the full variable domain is GAGVSQSPSNKVTEKGKDVELRCDPISGHTALYWYRQSLGQGLEFLIYFQGNSAPDKSGLPSDRFSAERTGGSVSTLTIQRTQQEDSAVYLCASSQYGGATDTQYFGPGTRLTVL.

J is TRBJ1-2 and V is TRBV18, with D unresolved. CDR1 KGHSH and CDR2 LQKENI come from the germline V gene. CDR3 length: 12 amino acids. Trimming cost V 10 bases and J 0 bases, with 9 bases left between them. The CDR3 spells CATSRPNYGYTF. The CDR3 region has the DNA TGTGCCACCTCGCGGCCTAACTATGGCTACACCTTC.

This CDR3 reads CASSPRPGTGGGGYTF. CDR3 in DNA: TGTGCCAGCAGTCCACGTCCCGGGACAGGGGGTGGGGGCTACACCTTC. This chain links TRBV6-6 with TRBJ1-2; 11 nucleotides line up with TRBD1. CDR1 is MNHNY and CDR2 is SVGAGI in the germline V gene (reference sequence). The junction had 13 bases not matched to a gene; V was cut back by 5 bases and J by 8 bases. This CDR3 comprises 16 residues.

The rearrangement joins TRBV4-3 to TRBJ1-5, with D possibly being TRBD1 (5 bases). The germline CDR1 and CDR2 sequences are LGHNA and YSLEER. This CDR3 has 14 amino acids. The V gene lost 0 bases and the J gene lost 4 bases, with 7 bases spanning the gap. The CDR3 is CASSQDAGNQPQHF. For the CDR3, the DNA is TGCGCCAGCAGCCAAGATGCAGGGAATCAGCCCCAGCATTTT.

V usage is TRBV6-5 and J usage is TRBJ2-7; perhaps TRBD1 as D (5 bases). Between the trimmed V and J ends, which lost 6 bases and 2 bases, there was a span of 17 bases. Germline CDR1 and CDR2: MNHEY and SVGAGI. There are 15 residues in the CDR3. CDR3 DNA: TGTGCCAGCAGCCCAGGGTGGATTGGCACCTACGAGCAGTACTTC. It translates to CASSPGWIGTYEQYF.

The CDR3 region is CASSLGGSSETQYF. CDR3 in DNA: TGCGCCAGCAGCCTGGGAGGTTCATCGGAGACCCAGTACTTC. V usage is TRBV4-1 and J usage is TRBJ2-5; a weak D match, TRBD2 (6 bases). This CDR3 has 14 residues. V was clipped by 4 bases and J by 5 bases, with 14 bases between them. CDR1 is MGHRA and CDR2 is YSYEKL in the germline V gene.

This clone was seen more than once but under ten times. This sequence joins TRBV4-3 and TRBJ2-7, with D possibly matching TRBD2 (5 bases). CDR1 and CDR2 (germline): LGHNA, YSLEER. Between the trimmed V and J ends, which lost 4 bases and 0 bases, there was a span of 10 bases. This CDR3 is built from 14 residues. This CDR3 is CASSLEAFSYEQYF. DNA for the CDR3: TGCGCCAGCAGCCTGGAGGCTTTCTCCTACGAGCAGTACTTC.

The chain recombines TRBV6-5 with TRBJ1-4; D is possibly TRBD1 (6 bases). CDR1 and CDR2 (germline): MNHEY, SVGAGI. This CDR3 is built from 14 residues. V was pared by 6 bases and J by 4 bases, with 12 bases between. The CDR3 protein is CASSSRGSNEKLFF. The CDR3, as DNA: TGTGCCAGCAGCTCTAGGGGGAGTAATGAAAAACTGTTTTTT.

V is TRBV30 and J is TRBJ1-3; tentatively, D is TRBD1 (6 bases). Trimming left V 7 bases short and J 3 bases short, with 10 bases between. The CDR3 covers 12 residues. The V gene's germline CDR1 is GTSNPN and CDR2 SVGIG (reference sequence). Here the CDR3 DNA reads TGTGCCTTTCGGACAGTTGGAAACACCATATATTTT. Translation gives CAFRTVGNTIYF.